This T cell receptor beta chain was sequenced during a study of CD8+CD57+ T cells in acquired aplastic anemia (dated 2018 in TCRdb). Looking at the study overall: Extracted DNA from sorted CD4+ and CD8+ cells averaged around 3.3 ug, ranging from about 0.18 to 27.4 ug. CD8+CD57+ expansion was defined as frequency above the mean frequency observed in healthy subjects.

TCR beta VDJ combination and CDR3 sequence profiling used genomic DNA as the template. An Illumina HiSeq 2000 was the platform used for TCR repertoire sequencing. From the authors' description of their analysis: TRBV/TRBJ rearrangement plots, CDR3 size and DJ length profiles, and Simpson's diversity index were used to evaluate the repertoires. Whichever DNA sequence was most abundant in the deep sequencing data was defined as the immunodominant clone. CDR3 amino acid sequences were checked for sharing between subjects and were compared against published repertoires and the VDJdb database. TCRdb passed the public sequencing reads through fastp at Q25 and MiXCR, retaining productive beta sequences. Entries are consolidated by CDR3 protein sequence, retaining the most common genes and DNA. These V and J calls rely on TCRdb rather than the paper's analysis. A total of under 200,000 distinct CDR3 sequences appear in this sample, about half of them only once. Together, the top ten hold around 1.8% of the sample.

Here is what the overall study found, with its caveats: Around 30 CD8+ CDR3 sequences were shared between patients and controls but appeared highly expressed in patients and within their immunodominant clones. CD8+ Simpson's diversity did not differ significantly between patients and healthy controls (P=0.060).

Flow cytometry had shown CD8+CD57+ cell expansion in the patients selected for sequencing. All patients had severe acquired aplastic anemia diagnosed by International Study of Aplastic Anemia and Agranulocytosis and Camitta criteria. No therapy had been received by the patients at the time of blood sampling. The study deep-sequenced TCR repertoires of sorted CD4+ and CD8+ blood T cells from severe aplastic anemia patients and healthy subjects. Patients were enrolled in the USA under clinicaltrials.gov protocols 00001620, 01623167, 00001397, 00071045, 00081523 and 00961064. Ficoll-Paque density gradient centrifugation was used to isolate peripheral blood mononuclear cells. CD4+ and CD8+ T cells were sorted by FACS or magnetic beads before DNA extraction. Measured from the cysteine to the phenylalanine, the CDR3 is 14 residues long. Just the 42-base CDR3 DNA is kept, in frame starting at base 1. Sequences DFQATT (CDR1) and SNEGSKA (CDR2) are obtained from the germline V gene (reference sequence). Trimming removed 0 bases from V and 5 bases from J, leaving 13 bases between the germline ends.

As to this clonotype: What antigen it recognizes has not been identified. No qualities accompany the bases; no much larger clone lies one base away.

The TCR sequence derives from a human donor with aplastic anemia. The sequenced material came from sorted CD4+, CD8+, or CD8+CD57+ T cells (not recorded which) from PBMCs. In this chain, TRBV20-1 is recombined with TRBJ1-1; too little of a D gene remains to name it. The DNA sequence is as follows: TGCAGTGCTAGAGATTACGAGGGTACGACTGAAGCTTTCTTT. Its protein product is CSARDYEGTTEAFF.